This T cell receptor (beta chain) is drawn from a study of OX40 agonist ivuxolimab in advanced cancers. Whole-study results and caveats: Clonal expansion by week 6 occurred in CD4+ and CD8+ blood T cells (at 0.1 to 3.0 mg/kg).

Looked up from germline, CDR1 is MGHRA and CDR2 is YSYEKL. This CDR3 spans 14 amino acids. Germline trimming cut 0 bases from V and 3 bases from J; bases unmatched to any gene: 1. The assay was immunoSEQ multiplex PCR, and TCRdb's table has in-frame clones only and misses some. Of 40,000 to 60,000 clones in the sample, about 87% were seen once. A remark on this clone: Its antigen is not known.

This rearrangement joins TRBV4-1 to TRBJ2-5, with 7 positions matching TRBD2. The sequences come from CD4+ or CD8+ T cells sorted from blood, collected in a trial of the OX40 agonist ivuxolimab. The TCR comes from an adult with an advanced solid tumor such as melanoma, head and neck, liver or kidney cancer. The CDR3 loop reads CASSQELAKETQYF. The DNA for the CDR3 is TGCGCCAGCAGCCAAGAACTAGCGAAAGAGACCCAGTACTTC.